The 13 T cell receptor beta chains below come from one sample, sequenced in a study of blood T cells in healthy people across ages. For the second PCR, which ran for roughly 7 to 11 cycles, a sample-barcoded 5' primer and a J-beta primer mix were used. TCRdb recomputed calls from the 5' RACE reads with MiXCR, one row per CDR3 protein. The sample yields around 650,000 distinct CDR3 sequences, around 43% seen once. The sequencing sample was made of blood. The origin of the receptors is a man older than 75 in good health.

The J gene is TRBJ2-7, the V gene TRBV27, with D tentatively TRBD1 (6 bases). Trimming removed 6 bases at V and 3 bases at J, with 15 bases between. Germline V gene data show CDR1 as MNHEY and CDR2 as SMNVEV (reference sequence). The CDR3 loop spans 14 amino acids. Written as DNA, the CDR3 is TGTGCCAGCAGCAGGGGCCCGACAAACTACGAGCAGTACTTC. This translates into CASSRGPTNYEQYF.

Only a few counts were recorded for this clonotype. The chain couples TRBV4-2 to TRBJ1-6; no firm D call. V gave up 1 base and J gave up 8 bases, with 12 bases separating them. CDR1 and CDR2 from the germline V gene are LGHNA and YNFKEQ. This CDR3 region has 15 residues. The CDR3, as DNA: TGTGCCAGCAGCCAAGGTCCTCTAGAGCATTCACCCCTCCACTTT. Its protein product is CASSQGPLEHSPLHF.

The table lists this clonotype with many counts. The chain recombines TRBV29-1 with TRBJ2-1; 12 bases fit TRBD2. This CDR3 has 15 amino acids. V was clipped by 2 bases and J by 7 bases; unmatched bases: 6. Germline values: CDR1 SQVTM, CDR2 ANQGSEA. The CDR3 is CSVETLAGGRNEQFF. The CDR3 DNA follows: TGCAGCGTTGAAACCCTAGCGGGAGGGCGAAATGAGCAGTTCTTC.

This clonotype was observed a few times. The chain carries TRBV20-1 and TRBJ2-5; D may be TRBD1 (6 bases). V gave up 6 bases and J gave up 11 bases, with 28 bases separating them. The CDR3 extends over 15 amino acids. From germline, CDR1 is DFQATT and CDR2 SNEGSKA (reference sequence). CDR3 region: CSAPMGARVRREQYF. The CDR3 DNA is TGCAGTGCCCCGATGGGGGCCAGGGTTCGTAGGGAGCAGTACTTC.

The chain is built from TRBV30 and TRBJ2-5; a weak D match, TRBD1 (6 bases). The DNA matches TRBJ2-1 better at its end, which makes the J call doubtful. The CDR3 is 13 amino acids. Germline-derived CDR1 and CDR2 are GTSNPN and SVGIG (reference sequence). The CDR3 reads CAWTGVFAVGQFF. Written as DNA, the CDR3 is TGTGCCTGGACAGGGGTTTTCGCAGTTGGGCAGTTCTTC.

This clonotype was counted between two and nine times. The chain combines TRBV5-1 with TRBJ2-1; a possible D gene is TRBD2 (6 bases). The CDR3 consists of 19 residues. Germline V gene sequence: CDR1 SGHRS, CDR2 YFSETQ. V lost 3 bases and J lost 6, with 28 bases in between. CDR3 loop: CASSSMGTLLVSLANEQFF. CDR3 in DNA: TGCGCCAGCAGCTCAATGGGGACTCTCCTTGTATCCTTGGCCAATGAGCAGTTCTTC.

In this sample, this clonotype turned up many times. The chain carries TRBV10-2 and TRBJ2-5; a weak D match, TRBD2 (5 bases). The ends were cut back, 3 bases at V and 4 bases at J, with 18 bases in the middle. Germline CDR1 WSHSY, CDR2 SAAADI. The CDR3 contains 16 residues. The CDR3 is CASSENGAAGGETQYF. Here the CDR3 DNA reads TGCGCCAGCAGTGAAAACGGAGCGGCTGGTGGAGAGACCCAGTACTTC.

The chain has TRBV5-1 and TRBJ2-4; maybe TRBD1 (5 bases). CDR1 is SGHRS, CDR2 YFSETQ, per germline. The CDR3 contains 14 residues. The ends were cut back, 4 bases at V and 7 bases at J, with 15 bases in the middle. The CDR3 DNA follows: TGCGCCAGCAGCCCTCGACAGAGTTTTAACATTCAGTACTTC. Its protein is CASSPRQSFNIQYF.

This clonotype was recorded a few times. The chain is built from TRBV27 and TRBJ2-5, with D unresolved. This CDR3 comprises 15 residues. V lost 3 bases, J lost 11 bases, and 22 bases lay in between. Germline-derived CDR1 and CDR2 are MNHEY and SMNVEV (reference sequence). The CDR3 nucleotides read TGTGCCAGCAGTTTTATGGAAGGGTCCCTCCGTGGGCAGTACTTC. It codes for CASSFMEGSLRGQYF.

The chain recombines TRBV29-1 with TRBJ2-1; perhaps TRBD1 as D (5 bases). Germline lookup yields CDR1 SQVTM and CDR2 ANQGSEA. This CDR3 has 12 amino acids. V was clipped by 4 bases and J by 7 bases, with 11 bases between them. CDR3 sequence reads: CSVGTPGNEQFF. For the CDR3, the DNA is TGCAGCGTTGGGACCCCAGGGAATGAGCAGTTCTTC.

The gene calls are TRBV4-1 and TRBJ1-5; no clear D. The CDR3 is 15 amino acids. CDR1 and CDR2 from the germline V gene are MGHRA and YSYEKL. Trimming left V 0 bases short and J 7 bases short, with 13 bases between. CDR3 nucleotides: TGCGCCAGCAGCCAAGATACCCCGCAAAAGCAGCCCCAGCATTTT. As protein: CASSQDTPQKQPQHF.

V gene TRBV9 combines with J gene TRBJ2-1; D may be TRBD2 (5 bases). Germline assignment: CDR1 SGDLS and CDR2 YYNGEE. Trimming pared 0 bases from V and 10 bases from J, leaving 8 bases between. This CDR3 spans 12 amino acids. DNA for the CDR3: TGTGCCAGCAGCGTAGATGAGGGAGAGCAGTTCTTC. It is translated as CASSVDEGEQFF.

This rearrangement joins TRBV4-1 to TRBJ1-4; 7 bases agree with TRBD1. J lost 0 bases, V lost 2 bases, and 0 bases had no gene match. CDR1 and CDR2 (germline): MGHRA, YSYEKL. The CDR3 covers 15 residues. Written as DNA, the CDR3 is TGCGCCAGCAGCCAAACAGGGGCAACTAATGAAAAACTGTTTTTT. It specifies CASSQTGATNEKLFF.